This T cell receptor beta chain stems from a study of cytomegalovirus exposure and HLA in healthy donors. This clone was picked up a small number of times. What it binds is not known. Amplification used 60 Vbeta primers and 13 Jbeta primers. The table came from immunoSEQ multiplex PCR; TCRdb's copy has only in-frame clones and leaves some out. This sample has just under 45,000 clones, with about half found just once. Study findings and constraints: Later work found most CMV-associated TCR beta chains apparently HLA-restricted.

The source material was PBMCs. The source of this sequence is a man aged 55 to 70 in good health and CMV-seronegative.

The CDR3 region has the DNA TGTGCCAGCAGTCGTCAAGAGACCCAGTACTTC. This gives the protein CASSRQETQYF. The chain carries TRBV5-4 and TRBJ2-5; D call uncertain. V was clipped by 5 bases and J by 2 bases, with 4 bases between them. The CDR3 length is 11 residues. CDR1 SGHNT and CDR2 YYREEE come from the germline V gene (reference sequence).